This entry describes one T cell receptor (beta chain). At the DNA level, this CDR3 is encoded by other sequences in the same sample as well. Generated by immunoSEQ multiplex PCR, the TCRdb table keeps only in-frame clones and is missing some. The repertoire holds 200,000 to 300,000 clones, with 84% as singletons. The data stem from a study of blood T cell repertoires in COVID-19. Background on the study: The analysed material was cDNA or gDNA that came from T cells, B-cell-depleted T cells, or PBMCs.

Germline lookup yields CDR1 MNHEY and CDR2 SVGAGI. This CDR3 spans 13 amino acids. Losses at the gene ends were 8 bases for V and 6 bases for J; bases not matched to a gene: 4. The sequence derives from a man in his fifties or sixties with acute or convalescent COVID-19. The sample consisted of peripheral blood. J is TRBJ1-6 and V is TRBV6-5; 7 bases agree with TRBD1. The CDR3 spells CASRTGGNSPLHF. The CDR3 nucleotides read TGTGCCAGCCGGACAGGTGGTAATTCACCCCTCCACTTT.